The present T cell receptor (beta chain) was sequenced within a study of T cell repertoires in cytomegalovirus infection. In the study overall: Evidence of both CMV infection and a matching HLA type came from public TCR beta signatures. Whole-study results and caveats: Pooled public TCR beta family frequency picked out CMV carriers with the relevant HLA. HLA-C-restricted CMV-specific TCR beta clonotypes prevailed in the ex vivo response.

TCRdb independently ran MiXCR on the reads; one entry per CDR3 protein. Altogether about 130,000 distinct CDR3 sequences are present, 7.5% to 9% being singletons, with the ten largest covering over 9.5%. This clonotype was detected many times. Its antigen is unknown. From germline, CDR1 is SNHLY and CDR2 FYNNEI. The V end was cut by 5 bases, the J end by 0 bases, with 17 bases between. The CDR3 consists of 16 residues. V gene TRBV2 combines with J gene TRBJ2-7; D gene unclear. This TCR came from a human donor in good health (CMV status not recorded). Some clones in this sample may be carry-over from other donors' samples. Sequencing was carried out using PBMCs. CDR3 sequence (DNA): TGTGCCAGCAGTCCAAGTAGGGTCCAGAGCTCCTACGAGCAGTACTTC. It is translated as CASSPSRVQSSYEQYF.